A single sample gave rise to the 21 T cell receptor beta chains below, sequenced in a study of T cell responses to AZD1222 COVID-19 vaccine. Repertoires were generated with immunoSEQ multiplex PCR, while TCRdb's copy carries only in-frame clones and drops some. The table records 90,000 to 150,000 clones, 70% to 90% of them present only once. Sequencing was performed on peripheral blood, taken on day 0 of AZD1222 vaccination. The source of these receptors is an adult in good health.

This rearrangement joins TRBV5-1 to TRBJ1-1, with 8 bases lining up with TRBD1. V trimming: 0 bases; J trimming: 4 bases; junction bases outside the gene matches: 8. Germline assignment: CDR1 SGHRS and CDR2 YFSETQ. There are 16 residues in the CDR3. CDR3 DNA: TGCGCCAGCAGCTTGGGGGCCAGGGGGCAGAGCACTGAAGCTTTCTTT. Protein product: CASSLGARGQSTEAFF.

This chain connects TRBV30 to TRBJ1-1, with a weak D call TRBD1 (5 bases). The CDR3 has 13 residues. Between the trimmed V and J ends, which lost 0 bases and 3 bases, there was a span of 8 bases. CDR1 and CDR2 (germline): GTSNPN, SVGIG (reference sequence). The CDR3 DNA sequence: TGTGCCTGGAGTGTACAGGAATACACTGAAGCTTTCTTT. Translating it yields CAWSVQEYTEAFF.

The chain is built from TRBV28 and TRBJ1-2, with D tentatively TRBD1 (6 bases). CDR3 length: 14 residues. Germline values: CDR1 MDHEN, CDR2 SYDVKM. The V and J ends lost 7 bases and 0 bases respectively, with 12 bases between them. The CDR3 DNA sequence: TGTGCCAGCATCCCGAGGGGGACTAACTATGGCTACACCTTC. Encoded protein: CASIPRGTNYGYTF.

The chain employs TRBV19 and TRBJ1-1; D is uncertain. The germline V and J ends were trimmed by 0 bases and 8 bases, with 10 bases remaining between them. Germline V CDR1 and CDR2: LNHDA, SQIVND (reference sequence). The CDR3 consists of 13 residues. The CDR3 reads CASSIDRGREAFF. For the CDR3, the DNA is TGTGCCAGTAGTATAGATCGCGGGAGGGAAGCTTTCTTT. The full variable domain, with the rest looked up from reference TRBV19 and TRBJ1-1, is DGGITQSPKYLFRKEGQNVTLSCEQNLNHDAMYWYRQDPGQGLRLIYYSQIVNDFQKGDIAEGYSVSREKKESFPLTVTSAQKNPTAFYLCASSIDRGREAFFGQGTRLTVV.

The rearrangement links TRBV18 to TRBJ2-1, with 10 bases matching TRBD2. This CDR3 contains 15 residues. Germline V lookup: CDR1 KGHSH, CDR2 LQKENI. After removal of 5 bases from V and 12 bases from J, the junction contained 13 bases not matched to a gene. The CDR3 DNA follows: TGTGCCAGCTCAACACGTGGGACTAGCGAAGAAGGGCAGTTCTTC. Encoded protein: CASSTRGTSEEGQFF.

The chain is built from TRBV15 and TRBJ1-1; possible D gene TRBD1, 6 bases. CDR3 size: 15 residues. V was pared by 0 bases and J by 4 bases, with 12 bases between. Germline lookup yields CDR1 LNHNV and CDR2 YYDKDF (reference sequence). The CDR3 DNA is TGTGCCACCAGCAGAGATACAGGGATTAGCACTGAAGCTTTCTTT. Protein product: CATSRDTGISTEAFF.

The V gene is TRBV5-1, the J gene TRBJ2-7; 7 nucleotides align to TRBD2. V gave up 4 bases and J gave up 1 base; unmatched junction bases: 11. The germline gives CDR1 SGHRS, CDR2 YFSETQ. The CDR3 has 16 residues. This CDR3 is CASSPSSGADSYEQYF. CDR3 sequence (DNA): TGCGCCAGCAGCCCTTCTAGCGGAGCGGATTCCTACGAGCAGTACTTC. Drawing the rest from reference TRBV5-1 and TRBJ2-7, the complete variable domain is KAGVTQTPRYLIKTRGQQVTLSCSPISGHRSVSWYQQTPGQGLQFLFEYFSETQRNKGNFPGRFSGRQFSNSRSEMNVSTLELGDSALYLCASSPSSGADSYEQYFGPGTRLTVT.

The CDR3 DNA reads TGTGCTAGCCACTACCGGGACAAAAGACAGCCCCAGCATTTT. Translated: CASHYRDKRQPQHF. The rearrangement uses TRBV19 and TRBJ1-5, with D possibly matching TRBD1 (6 bases). The CDR3 extends over 14 amino acids. CDR1 is LNHDA and CDR2 is SQIVND in the germline V gene (reference sequence).

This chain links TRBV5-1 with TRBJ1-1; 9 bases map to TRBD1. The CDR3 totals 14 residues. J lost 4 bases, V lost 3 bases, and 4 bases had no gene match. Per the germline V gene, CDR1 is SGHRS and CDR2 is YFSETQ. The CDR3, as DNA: TGCGCCAGCAGCTACCGGGACAGGGTCACTGAAGCTTTCTTT. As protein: CASSYRDRVTEAFF.

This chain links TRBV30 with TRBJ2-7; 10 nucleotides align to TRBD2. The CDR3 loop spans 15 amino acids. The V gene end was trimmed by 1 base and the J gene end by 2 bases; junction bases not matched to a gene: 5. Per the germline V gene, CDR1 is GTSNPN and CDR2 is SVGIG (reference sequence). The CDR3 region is CAWSGTGTSAYEQYF. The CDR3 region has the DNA TGTGCCTGGAGTGGGACCGGGACTAGCGCCTACGAGCAGTACTTC.

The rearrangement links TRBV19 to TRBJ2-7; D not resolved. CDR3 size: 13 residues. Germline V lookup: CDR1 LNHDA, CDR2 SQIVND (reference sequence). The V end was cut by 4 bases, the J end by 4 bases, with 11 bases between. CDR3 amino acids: CASSKEVWYEQYF. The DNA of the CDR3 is TGTGCCAGTAGTAAAGAGGTGTGGTACGAGCAGTACTTC.

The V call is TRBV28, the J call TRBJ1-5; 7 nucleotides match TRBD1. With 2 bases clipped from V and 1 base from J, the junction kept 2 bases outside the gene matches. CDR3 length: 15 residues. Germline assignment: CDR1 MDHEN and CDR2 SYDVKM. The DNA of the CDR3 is TGTGCCAGCAGTTTACTACAGGGGAGCAATCAGCCCCAGCATTTT. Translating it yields CASSLLQGSNQPQHF.

DNA for the CDR3: TGTGCCTGGGAAGCCAGGACCGCTAGAAATTCACCCCTCCACTTT. Protein product: CAWEARTARNSPLHF. V and J are TRBV30 and TRBJ1-6; D gene ambiguous. V was clipped by 5 bases and J by 7 bases, with 18 bases between them. The CDR3 has 15 residues. Germline V gene lookup returns CDR1 GTSNPN and CDR2 SVGIG (reference sequence).

The CDR3 spells CASSRTPTLGNQPQHF. CDR3 nucleotides: TGTGCCAGCAGCAGGACTCCTACCTTAGGCAATCAGCCCCAGCATTTT. This chain uses TRBV6-6 with TRBJ1-5, with no clear D. V gave up 6 bases and J gave up 2 bases, with 17 bases separating them. In germline, CDR1 is MNHNY, CDR2 SVGAGI (reference sequence). This CDR3 is 16 amino acids long.

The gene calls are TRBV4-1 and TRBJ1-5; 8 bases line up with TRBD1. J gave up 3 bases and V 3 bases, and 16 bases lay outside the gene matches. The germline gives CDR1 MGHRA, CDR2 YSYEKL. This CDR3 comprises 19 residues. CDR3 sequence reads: CASSHLGPEGTGDNQPQHF. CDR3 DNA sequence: TGCGCCAGCAGCCATCTCGGCCCCGAAGGGACAGGAGACAATCAGCCCCAGCATTTT.

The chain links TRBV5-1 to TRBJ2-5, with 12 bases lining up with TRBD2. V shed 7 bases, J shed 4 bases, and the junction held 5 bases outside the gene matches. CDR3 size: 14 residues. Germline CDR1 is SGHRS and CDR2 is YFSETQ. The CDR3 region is CASRGGLAGETQYF. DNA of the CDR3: TGCGCCAGCCGAGGGGGACTAGCGGGAGAGACCCAGTACTTC. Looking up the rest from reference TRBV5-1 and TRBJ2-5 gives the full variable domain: KAGVTQTPRYLIKTRGQQVTLSCSPISGHRSVSWYQQTPGQGLQFLFEYFSETQRNKGNFPGRFSGRQFSNSRSEMNVSTLELGDSALYLCASRGGLAGETQYFGPGTRLLVL.

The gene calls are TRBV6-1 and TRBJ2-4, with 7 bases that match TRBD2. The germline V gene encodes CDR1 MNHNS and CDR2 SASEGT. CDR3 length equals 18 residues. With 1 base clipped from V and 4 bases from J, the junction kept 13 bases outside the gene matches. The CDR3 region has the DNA TGTGCCAGCAGTGAAGTTGGTAGCGTCGCGGGGGAAAAAAACATTCAGTACTTC. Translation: CASSEVGSVAGEKNIQYF.

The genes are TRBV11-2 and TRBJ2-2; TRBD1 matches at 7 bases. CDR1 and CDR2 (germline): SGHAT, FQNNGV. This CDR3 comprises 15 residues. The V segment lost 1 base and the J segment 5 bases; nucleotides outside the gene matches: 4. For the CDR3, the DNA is TGTGCCAGCAGCTTAGCAGGGGGTCGGACCGGGGAGCTGTTTTTT. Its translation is CASSLAGGRTGELFF.

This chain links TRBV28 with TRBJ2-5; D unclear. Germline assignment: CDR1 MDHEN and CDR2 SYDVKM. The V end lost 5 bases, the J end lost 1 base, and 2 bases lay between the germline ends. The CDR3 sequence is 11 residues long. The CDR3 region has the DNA TGTGCCAGCAGTCGCCAAGAGACCCAGTACTTC. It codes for CASSRQETQYF.

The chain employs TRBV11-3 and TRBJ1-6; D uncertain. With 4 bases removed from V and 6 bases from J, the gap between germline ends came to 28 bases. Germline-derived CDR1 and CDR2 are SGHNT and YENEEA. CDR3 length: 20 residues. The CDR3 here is CASSWMRPSRHTPINSPLHF. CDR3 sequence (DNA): TGTGCCAGCAGCTGGATGAGGCCATCTCGACACACACCAATTAATTCACCCCTCCACTTT. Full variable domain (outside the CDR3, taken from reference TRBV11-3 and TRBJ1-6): EAGVVQSPRYKIIEKKQPVAFWCNPISGHNTLYWYLQNLGQGPELLIRYENEEAVDDSQLPKDRFSAERLKGVDSTLKIQPAELGDSAVYLCASSWMRPSRHTPINSPLHFGNGTRLTVT.

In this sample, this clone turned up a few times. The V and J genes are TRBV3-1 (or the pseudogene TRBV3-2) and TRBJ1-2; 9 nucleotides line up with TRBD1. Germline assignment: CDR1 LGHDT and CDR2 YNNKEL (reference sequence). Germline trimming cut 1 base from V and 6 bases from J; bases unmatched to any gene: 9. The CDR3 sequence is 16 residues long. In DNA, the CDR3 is TGTGCCAGCAGCCAAGGCCGTACCGGGACAGGGAATGGCTACACCTTC. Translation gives CASSQGRTGTGNGYTF.